Below are 9 T cell receptor beta chains sequenced from a single sample in a study of blood T cell repertoires in COVID-19. TCRdb's copy holds only in-frame clones and misses some; the assay was immunoSEQ multiplex PCR. The table shows approximately 200,000 clones, with just over 85% occurring only once. The sequencing input was peripheral blood. These receptors came from a man between 18 and 35 years old with active or convalescent COVID-19.

CDR3 bases: TGTGCCAGTAGTATAGGAGGTGAGACCCAGTACTTC. Amino acids: CASSIGGETQYF. This rearrangement joins TRBV19 to TRBJ2-5; D remains ambiguous. CDR3 size: 12 residues. The V gene's germline CDR1 is LNHDA and CDR2 SQIVND (reference sequence). V lost 1 base, J lost 5 bases, and 5 bases lay in between.

This clone was recorded only once. This chain connects TRBV10-3 to TRBJ2-1, with TRBD2 matching over 10 bases. CDR1 and CDR2 from the germline V gene are ENHRY and SYGVKD. After removal of 2 bases from V and 4 bases from J, the junction contained 8 bases not matched to a gene. The CDR3 extends over 17 amino acids. The CDR3 spells CAISEGRRGLAYNEQFF. CDR3 in DNA: TGTGCCATCAGTGAGGGACGAAGGGGACTAGCGTACAATGAGCAGTTCTTC.

The chain couples TRBV15 to TRBJ1-1; D is uncertain. Trimming took off 5 bases at V and 8 bases at J, with 15 bases between the two ends. The CDR3 is 13 amino acids. Per the germline V gene, CDR1 is LNHNV and CDR2 is YYDKDF (reference sequence). In nucleotides, the CDR3 is TGTGCCACCAGCCGAGCAGAGGTTTCGGAAGCTTTCTTT. Protein product: CATSRAEVSEAFF.

This chain joins TRBV20-1 and TRBJ1-2; D unresolved. Germline loops: CDR1 DFQATT, CDR2 SNEGSKA (reference sequence). Trimming removed 7 bases from V and 8 bases from J, with 14 bases in between. The CDR3 covers 11 residues. CDR3 sequence reads: CSVGGEVGYTF. CDR3 DNA sequence: TGCAGTGTTGGCGGGGAGGTAGGCTACACCTTC.

The chain recombines TRBV29-1 with TRBJ2-1, with 11 bases fitting TRBD1. Germline V lookup: CDR1 SQVTM, CDR2 ANQGSEA. J gave up 7 bases and V 3 bases, and 5 bases lay outside the gene matches. This CDR3 has 14 amino acids. CDR3 sequence: CSVDGGTGGNEQFF. CDR3 in DNA: TGCAGCGTTGATGGGGGGACAGGGGGAAATGAGCAGTTCTTC.

CDR3 protein: CASSMAGGRSYTF. The CDR3 DNA reads as TGTGCCAGCAGTATGGCAGGGGGCAGGAGCTACACCTTC. The rearrangement uses TRBV28 and TRBJ1-2; 8 bases align to TRBD1. Germline V gene lookup returns CDR1 MDHEN and CDR2 SYDVKM. J was trimmed by 9 bases and V by 5 bases; bases with no gene match: 8. There are 13 residues in the CDR3.

The chain is built from TRBV18 and TRBJ1-3; perhaps TRBD1 as D (5 bases). The CDR3 runs 17 residues. Trimming removed 2 bases at V and 1 base at J, with 15 bases between. Germline lookup yields CDR1 KGHSH and CDR2 LQKENI. The CDR3 DNA follows: TGTGCCAGCTCACCAATAGGGGAAGCCCCATCTGGAAACACCATATATTTT. Translating it yields CASSPIGEAPSGNTIYF.

J is TRBJ2-3 and V is TRBV6-6; D possibly corresponds to TRBD2 (6 bases). The V end lost 5 bases, the J end lost 0 bases, and 9 bases lay between the germline ends. The germline V gene has CDR1 MNHNY and CDR2 SVGAGI (reference sequence). The CDR3 runs to 14 residues. The CDR3: CASSDSGSTDTQYF. CDR3 bases: TGTGCCAGCAGTGATAGCGGTAGCACAGATACGCAGTATTTT.

The rearrangement uses TRBV6-5 and TRBJ1-2; the D is unclear. CDR3 length: 12 residues. Germline V gene lookup returns CDR1 MNHEY and CDR2 SVGAGI. V was cut by 10 bases and J by 4 bases, with 13 bases left in between. The CDR3 DNA is TGTGCCACCGAATCACGGGGCTATGGCTACACCTTC. This sequence encodes CATESRGYGYTF.